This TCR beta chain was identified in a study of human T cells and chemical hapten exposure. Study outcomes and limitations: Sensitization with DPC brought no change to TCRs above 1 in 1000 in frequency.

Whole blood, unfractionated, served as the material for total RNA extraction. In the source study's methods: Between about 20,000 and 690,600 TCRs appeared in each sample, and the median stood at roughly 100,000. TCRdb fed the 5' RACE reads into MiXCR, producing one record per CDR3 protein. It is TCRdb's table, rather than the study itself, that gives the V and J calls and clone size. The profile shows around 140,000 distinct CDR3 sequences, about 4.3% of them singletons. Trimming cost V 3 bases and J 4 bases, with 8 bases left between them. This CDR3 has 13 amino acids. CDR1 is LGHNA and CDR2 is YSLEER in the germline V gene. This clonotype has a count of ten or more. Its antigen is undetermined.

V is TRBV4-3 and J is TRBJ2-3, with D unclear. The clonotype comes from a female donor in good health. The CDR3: CASSHINSDTQYF. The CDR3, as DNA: TGCGCCAGCAGCCACATTAACTCAGATACGCAGTATTTT.